This is a list of T cell receptor beta chains from one sample in a study of response to subunit inactivated influenza vaccine. Each CDR3 protein is one row after TCRdb ran MiXCR on the RT-PCR reads. The repertoire holds 500,000 to 600,000 distinct CDR3 sequences, with 6% to 9% as singletons. Specimen: PBMCs from blood, collected 23 to 25 months after vaccination. Receptors originate from a man in his fifties or sixties who received an inactivated influenza vaccine. Each CDR3 is given with its conserved first and last residue. Fields, in order: CDR3 protein, V gene, CDR3 length, clone size, J gene. The size field is filled for only some rows; it gives once, few, many or a size class.

CDR3 protein: CSANPTSSAYNEQFF
V gene: TRBV20-1
CDR3 length: 15
clone size: few
J gene: TRBJ2-1

CDR3 protein: CASSSSSGSSYNEQFF
V gene: TRBV4-2
CDR3 length: 16
clone size: many
J gene: TRBJ2-1

CDR3 protein: CASNQGLAGNPYEQYF
V gene: TRBV6-2/TRBV6-3
CDR3 length: 16
clone size: few
J gene: TRBJ2-7

CDR3 protein: CASRTLRQGYNQPQHF
V gene: TRBV6-2/TRBV6-3
CDR3 length: 16
clone size: many
J gene: TRBJ1-5

CDR3 protein: CASSPRWGATNEKLFF
V gene: TRBV9
CDR3 length: 16
clone size: many
J gene: TRBJ1-4

CDR3 protein: CASRVRGTADTQYF
V gene: TRBV11-2
CDR3 length: 14
clone size: few
J gene: TRBJ2-3

CDR3 protein: CASSRGGRVRAGTGELFF
V gene: TRBV18
CDR3 length: 18
clone size: many
J gene: TRBJ2-2

CDR3 protein: CSADDRAGANVLTF
V gene: TRBV20-1
CDR3 length: 14
clone size: few
J gene: TRBJ2-6

CDR3 protein: CASSSVRAGETQYF
V gene: TRBV5-6
CDR3 length: 14
clone size: few
J gene: TRBJ2-5

CDR3 protein: CASSPTGRATNEKLFF
V gene: TRBV18
CDR3 length: 16
clone size: .
J gene: TRBJ1-4

CDR3 protein: CASSVGTGQIAQPQHF
V gene: TRBV7-8
CDR3 length: 16
clone size: .
J gene: TRBJ1-5

CDR3 protein: CATSDLRGTSPSNTGELFF
V gene: TRBV24-1
CDR3 length: 19
clone size: .
J gene: TRBJ2-2

CDR3 protein: CASSQQDFGNTIYF
V gene: TRBV7-2
CDR3 length: 14
clone size: .
J gene: TRBJ1-3

CDR3 protein: CASRSVPGRANSPLHF
V gene: TRBV7-2
CDR3 length: 16
clone size: .
J gene: TRBJ1-6

CDR3 protein: CASSSPGQRLRETQYF
V gene: TRBV27
CDR3 length: 16
clone size: many
J gene: TRBJ2-5

CDR3 protein: CASSYLQFNEKLFF
V gene: TRBV6-5
CDR3 length: 14
clone size: many
J gene: TRBJ1-4

CDR3 protein: CASRSSASVINTQYF
V gene: TRBV28
CDR3 length: 15
clone size: few
J gene: TRBJ2-3

CDR3 protein: CASSPKTLQGTRTDTQYF
V gene: TRBV12-3/TRBV12-4
CDR3 length: 18
clone size: few
J gene: TRBJ2-3

CDR3 protein: CASSQISLRGVGYGYTF
V gene: TRBV4-1
CDR3 length: 17
clone size: many
J gene: TRBJ1-2

CDR3 protein: CASSPRGGGDYNEQFF
V gene: TRBV3-1
CDR3 length: 16
clone size: few
J gene: TRBJ2-1

CDR3 protein: CSARGSGSPQNTGELFF
V gene: TRBV20-1
CDR3 length: 17
clone size: .
J gene: TRBJ2-2

CDR3 protein: CASQPGPLLREQYF
V gene: TRBV11-2
CDR3 length: 14
clone size: few
J gene: TRBJ2-7

CDR3 protein: CSARDRSHSNQPQHF
V gene: TRBV20-1
CDR3 length: 15
clone size: many
J gene: TRBJ1-5

CDR3 protein: CASTRSGAGELFF
V gene: TRBV12-3/TRBV12-4
CDR3 length: 13
clone size: few
J gene: TRBJ2-2

CDR3 protein: CASSLGRSGGETQYF
V gene: TRBV5-1
CDR3 length: 15
clone size: many
J gene: TRBJ2-5

CDR3 protein: CSARKVTSGGRVLNNEQFF
V gene: TRBV20-1
CDR3 length: 19
clone size: .
J gene: TRBJ2-1

CDR3 protein: CSAREARRRVTQYF
V gene: TRBV20-1
CDR3 length: 14
clone size: .
J gene: TRBJ2-5

CDR3 protein: CASSLKTQGHGYTF
V gene: TRBV5-4
CDR3 length: 14
clone size: few
J gene: TRBJ1-2

CDR3 protein: CASSIPRAGANVLTF
V gene: TRBV19
CDR3 length: 15
clone size: few
J gene: TRBJ2-6

CDR3 protein: CSARSGSGLADSYEQYF
V gene: TRBV20-1
CDR3 length: 17
clone size: few
J gene: TRBJ2-7

CDR3 protein: CASSRGYKETQYF
V gene: TRBV19
CDR3 length: 13
clone size: many
J gene: TRBJ2-5

CDR3 protein: CSARDGRVLTEAFF
V gene: TRBV20-1
CDR3 length: 14
clone size: few
J gene: TRBJ1-1

CDR3 protein: CAWNTGLSSYNSPLHF
V gene: TRBV30
CDR3 length: 16
clone size: .
J gene: TRBJ1-6

CDR3 protein: CASSSTALYEQYF
V gene: TRBV11-2
CDR3 length: 13
clone size: few
J gene: TRBJ2-7

CDR3 protein: CASSWTGDTQYF
V gene: TRBV11-2
CDR3 length: 12
clone size: few
J gene: TRBJ2-3

CDR3 protein: CASSLGDALTGELFF
V gene: TRBV7-9
CDR3 length: 15
clone size: .
J gene: TRBJ2-2

CDR3 protein: CASRKGGLPGELFF
V gene: TRBV6-2/TRBV6-3
CDR3 length: 14
clone size: .
J gene: TRBJ2-2

CDR3 protein: CSVWGHRQETQYF
V gene: TRBV29-1
CDR3 length: 13
clone size: many
J gene: TRBJ2-5

CDR3 protein: CASSNPSDTQYF
V gene: TRBV6-1
CDR3 length: 12
clone size: .
J gene: TRBJ2-3

CDR3 protein: CASSTSGLAGVEQFF
V gene: TRBV5-1
CDR3 length: 15
clone size: many
J gene: TRBJ2-1

CDR3 protein: CASSRDRRMETQYF
V gene: TRBV12-3/TRBV12-4
CDR3 length: 14
clone size: .
J gene: TRBJ2-5

CDR3 protein: CASFRAGGRLSSYNEQFF
V gene: TRBV2
CDR3 length: 18
clone size: few
J gene: TRBJ2-1

CDR3 protein: CASSLEQGSHEQYF
V gene: TRBV27
CDR3 length: 14
clone size: .
J gene: TRBJ2-7

CDR3 protein: CASSLSGGVDTEAFF
V gene: TRBV12-3/TRBV12-4
CDR3 length: 15
clone size: few
J gene: TRBJ1-1

CDR3 protein: CATSGVGGRHTEAFF
V gene: TRBV6-1
CDR3 length: 15
clone size: .
J gene: TRBJ1-1

CDR3 protein: CASSLAHRMREQYF
V gene: TRBV12-3/TRBV12-4
CDR3 length: 14
clone size: few
J gene: TRBJ2-7

CDR3 protein: CATALGGVKTQYF
V gene: TRBV3-1
CDR3 length: 13
clone size: few
J gene: TRBJ2-5

CDR3 protein: CASTAPGGTQYF
V gene: TRBV25-1
CDR3 length: 12
clone size: many
J gene: TRBJ2-5

CDR3 protein: CASSQGVRAHYEQYF
V gene: TRBV4-3
CDR3 length: 15
clone size: .
J gene: TRBJ2-7

CDR3 protein: CASSVQGETEAFF
V gene: TRBV28
CDR3 length: 13
clone size: few
J gene: TRBJ1-1

CDR3 protein: CASSWSDQETQYF
V gene: TRBV12-3/TRBV12-4
CDR3 length: 13
clone size: .
J gene: TRBJ2-5

CDR3 protein: CASSLGTGGATGELFF
V gene: TRBV5-5
CDR3 length: 16
clone size: .
J gene: TRBJ2-2

CDR3 protein: CASSFFLAGASYEQYF
V gene: TRBV28
CDR3 length: 16
clone size: few
J gene: TRBJ2-7

CDR3 protein: CASSLGQAGYGYTF
V gene: TRBV5-1
CDR3 length: 14
clone size: .
J gene: TRBJ1-2

CDR3 protein: CSVEIDPGVNTEAFF
V gene: TRBV29-1
CDR3 length: 15
clone size: few
J gene: TRBJ1-1

CDR3 protein: CASSPRASDPGYTF
V gene: TRBV12-3/TRBV12-4
CDR3 length: 14
clone size: few
J gene: TRBJ1-2